Each of the 8 T cell receptor beta chains below was sequenced from the same sample in a study of control samples from healthy donors and cancer patients. Generated by immunoSEQ multiplex PCR, the TCRdb table keeps only in-frame clones and is missing some. The table records over 150,000 clones, 90% to 95% of them present only once. Sequences were obtained from blood. Receptor source: a man aged 25-45 years in good health.

The chain recombines TRBV6-5 with TRBJ1-1; no firm D call. This CDR3 has 14 amino acids. Germline loops: CDR1 MNHEY, CDR2 SVGAGI. Trimming removed 0 bases at V and 8 bases at J, with 13 bases between. CDR3 sequence (DNA): TGTGCCAGCAGTTACTCTTTAGGAGTGGGCGAAGCTTTCTTT. Translating it yields CASSYSLGVGEAFF.

This clone was picked up a small number of times. The CDR3 protein is CASNTGRTEAFF. The CDR3 bases are TGTGCCAGTAACACAGGGCGGACTGAAGCTTTCTTT. The gene calls are TRBV19 and TRBJ1-1; D is possibly TRBD1 (6 bases). V dropped 7 bases and J dropped 5 bases, with 11 bases sitting between them. This CDR3 has 12 residues. The germline V gene has CDR1 LNHDA and CDR2 SQIVND (reference sequence).

The chain links TRBV3-1 (or the pseudogene TRBV3-2) to TRBJ1-4; D is possibly TRBD1 (5 bases). The V gene's germline CDR1 is LGHDT and CDR2 YNNKEL (reference sequence). This CDR3 is built from 14 residues. V lost 4 bases, J lost 8 bases, and 14 bases lay in between. CDR3 in amino acids: CASSPGGEAEKLFF. The CDR3, as DNA: TGTGCCAGCAGCCCCGGGGGGGAGGCCGAAAAACTGTTTTTT.

J is TRBJ2-7 and V is TRBV30; D may be TRBD2 (5 bases). Per germline, CDR1 GTSNPN and CDR2 SVGIG (reference sequence). The CDR3 covers 13 residues. Trimming shortened V by 5 bases and J by 5 bases, and 16 bases separated the two germline ends. The CDR3 region is CAWGKGGADEQYF. CDR3 nucleotide sequence: TGTGCCTGGGGGAAAGGAGGTGCCGACGAGCAGTACTTC.

The chain is built from TRBV7-9 and TRBJ1-2; no clear D gene. Deletions cut 2 bases from V and 4 bases from J, with 5 bases between. The germline CDR1 and CDR2 sequences are SEHNR and FQNEAQ (reference sequence). The CDR3 has 12 amino acids. The CDR3 nucleotides are TGTGCCAGCAGCTTATACAGCTATGGCTACACCTTC. Translation gives CASSLYSYGYTF.

The rearrangement links TRBV27 to TRBJ2-2; D uncertain. The V end lost 3 bases, the J end lost 3 bases, and 5 bases lay between the germline ends. This CDR3 is 13 amino acids long. Germline V gives CDR1 MNHEY, CDR2 SMNVEV (reference sequence). CDR3 region: CASSFPYTGELFF. The CDR3 region has the DNA TGTGCCAGCAGTTTTCCGTACACCGGGGAGCTGTTTTTT.

The rearrangement links TRBV6-5 to TRBJ1-5; D remains unclear. Trimming removed 6 bases from V and 15 bases from J, with 18 bases in between. The CDR3 sequence is 12 residues long. Germline V gives CDR1 MNHEY, CDR2 SVGAGI. The CDR3 coding sequence is TGTGCCAGCAGGATGCGAAAGGGAAGCTGGCATTTT. It yields the protein CASRMRKGSWHF.

CDR3 region: CSGRDRPQGETQYF. CDR3 nucleotide sequence: TGCAGCGGGAGGGACAGGCCCCAGGGGGAGACCCAGTACTTC. The chain combines TRBV29-1 with TRBJ2-5, with TRBD1 identical over 8 bases. V gave up 7 bases and J gave up 5 bases; unmatched junction bases: 12. Per germline, CDR1 SQVTM and CDR2 ANQGSEA. This CDR3 spans 14 amino acids.